This T cell receptor (beta chain) was observed in a study of shared clonotypes between healthy human individuals. About the study: Per donor, CD8 memory used one plate, CD8 naive used two, CD4 memory used three and CD4 naive used three. Overall study results and limits: A generally larger estimated richness was seen in naive subsets than in memory subsets.

Of note for this clone: Antigen unknown.

The naive CD8 population came from CD45RO-negative cells selected for CCR7, without terminally differentiated effector memory CD45RA+ cells. Caucasian adults residing in Nashville, Tennessee made up all the donors. Original handling: ImmunoSEQ yielded junction-only sequences lacking quality scores, so filtering differed. TCRdb keeps only in-frame clones here, not all; method: immunoSEQ multiplex PCR. V, J and clone size are taken as reported in that table, and D and trimming were inferred from the DNA itself. Here the sample spans over 750,000 clones, about 96% being singletons. The V end lost 7 bases, the J end lost 1 base, and 10 bases lay between the germline ends. Per germline, CDR1 MNHEY and CDR2 SMNVEV (reference sequence). The CDR3 length is 13 residues.

This chain links TRBV27 with TRBJ1-1, with D unresolved. Material for sequencing was naive CD8+ T cells sorted from blood. The clonotype comes from a man aged 30 to 39 in good health. CDR3 protein: CASMSTGNTEAFF. The CDR3, as DNA: TGTGCCAGCATGTCCACGGGGAACACTGAAGCTTTCTTT.